The 3 T cell receptor beta chains given below trace back to one sample, sequenced in a study of T-cell memory formation after mild COVID-19. TCRdb called the 5' RACE reads again in MiXCR, with one record for every CDR3 protein. The sample yields about 340,000 distinct CDR3 sequences, about 21% seen once. The sample consisted of PBMCs or a T cell subset sorted from them (not recorded which). The receptors were sampled from an adult woman who had mild COVID-19 (a few samples of this study predate the infection). Cell type and time point are not known.

This clonotype was counted a few times. The chain links TRBV6-1 to TRBJ1-2; D might be TRBD1 (5 bases). The CDR3 is 13 residues long. Germline lookup yields CDR1 MNHNS and CDR2 SASEGT. Trimming removed 7 bases from V and 7 bases from J, with 16 bases in between. The CDR3 coding sequence is TGTGCCAGCACCAAACGGCAGGGTGGTGGCTACACCTTC. Translating it yields CASTKRQGGGYTF.

This clonotype was detected ten times or more. J is TRBJ1-2 and V is TRBV20-1, with 10 nucleotides matching TRBD1. The J segment lost 6 bases and the V segment lost 0 bases, leaving 10 bases of the junction unmatched. Germline lookup yields CDR1 DFQATT and CDR2 SNEGSKA (reference sequence). The CDR3 has 16 amino acids. The CDR3 nucleotides are TGCAGTGCTAGAGAGAATCCGGGACAGGGGCGGGATGGCTACACCTTC. Translated: CSARENPGQGRDGYTF.

This clonotype was counted a few times. The chain uses TRBV7-9 and TRBJ1-1; unclear D gene. The V gene's germline CDR1 is SEHNR and CDR2 FQNEAQ (reference sequence). Trimming left V 5 bases short and J 0 bases short, with 13 bases between. This CDR3 has 15 residues. CDR3 sequence reads: CASSPYSFMNTEAFF. The CDR3 coding sequence is TGTGCCAGCAGCCCTTACAGTTTCATGAACACTGAAGCTTTCTTT. The entire variable domain, with the rest obtained from reference TRBV7-9 and TRBJ1-1, is as follows: DTGVSQNPRHKITKRGQNVTFRCDPISEHNRLYWYRQTLGQGPEFLTYFQNEAQLEKSRLLSDRFSAERPKGSFSTLEIQRTEQGDSAMYLCASSPYSFMNTEAFFGQGTRLTVV.